This record looks at one T cell receptor beta chain sequence and its context. At one end the junction does not follow the germline gene, possibly because of a read error. The germline CDR1 and CDR2 sequences are MGHDK and SYGVNS. This CDR3 comprises 9 residues. The data were taken from a study of blood T cell repertoires in COVID-19. TCRdb keeps only in-frame clones here, not all; method: immunoSEQ multiplex PCR. The data show 55,000 to 75,000 clones, 65% to 85% seen once. The specimen was peripheral blood. This TCR came from a man at least 80 years old with active or convalescent COVID-19. The rearrangement joins TRBV25-1 to TRBJ2-7; no clear D. The CDR3 nucleotides read TGTGCCAGCAGTGAATCGCGGCCCTTC. It is translated as CASSESRPF.